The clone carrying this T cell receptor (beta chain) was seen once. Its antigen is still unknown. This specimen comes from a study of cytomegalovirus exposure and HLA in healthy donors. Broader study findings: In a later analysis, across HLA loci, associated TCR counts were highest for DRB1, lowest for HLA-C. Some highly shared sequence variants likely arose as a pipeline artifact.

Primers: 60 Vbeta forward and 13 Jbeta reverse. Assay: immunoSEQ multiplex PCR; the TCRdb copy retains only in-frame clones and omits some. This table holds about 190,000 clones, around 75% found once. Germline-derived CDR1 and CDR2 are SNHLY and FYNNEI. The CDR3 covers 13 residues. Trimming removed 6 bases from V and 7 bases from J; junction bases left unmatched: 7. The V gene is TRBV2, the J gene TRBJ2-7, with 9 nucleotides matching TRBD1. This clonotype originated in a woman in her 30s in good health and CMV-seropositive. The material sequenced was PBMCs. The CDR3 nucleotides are TGTGCCAGCAGCACAGGGGGCATCTGGGAGCAGTACTTC. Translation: CASSTGGIWEQYF.